This T cell receptor beta chain emerged from a study of tumor-infiltrating lymphocytes in localized non-small cell lung cancer. Findings and limits, study-wide: TCR sequencing covered a subset of patients with enough tissue. Higher tumor T cell infiltration than in uninvolved lung was supported by TCRbeta sequencing.

Germline V gene lookup returns CDR1 MDHEN and CDR2 SYDVKM. With 0 bases removed from V and 6 bases from J, the gap between germline ends came to 12 bases. There are 15 residues in the CDR3. Repertoires were generated with immunoSEQ multiplex PCR, while TCRdb's copy carries only in-frame clones and drops some. The repertoire includes approximately 17,000 clones, approximately 68% of them detected once, and around 6.3% sits in the top ten. As for this clone: Its specificity is unknown.

The rearrangement joins TRBV28 to TRBJ1-5, with unresolved D. The sequenced sample consisted of lung tumor tissue. The receptor was isolated from a human donor with non-small cell lung cancer. The CDR3 here is CASSLWVGTGQPQHF. CDR3 DNA: TGTGCCAGCAGTTTATGGGTGGGAACGGGTCAGCCCCAGCATTTT.